Listed here are 9 T cell receptor beta chains from one sample, sequenced in a study of OX40 agonist ivuxolimab in advanced cancers. The method was immunoSEQ multiplex PCR; TCRdb's version includes in-frame clones alone and lacks a portion of them. The sample has fewer than 120,000 clones, approximately 89% seen once. The sequencing used CD4+ or CD8+ T cells sorted from blood, collected in a trial of the OX40 agonist ivuxolimab. These receptors originate from an adult with an advanced solid tumor such as melanoma, head and neck, liver or kidney cancer.

V and J are TRBV6-5 and TRBJ2-1; D remains unclear. This CDR3 has 14 residues. Germline V CDR1 and CDR2: MNHEY, SVGAGI. V lost 6 bases and J 9 bases, leaving 18 bases between the germline ends. The CDR3 reads CASRPSGPDGEQFF. The CDR3 nucleotides read TGTGCCAGCAGACCGTCTGGCCCGGATGGTGAGCAGTTCTTC.

The genes are TRBV7-2 and TRBJ2-5, with D tentatively TRBD1 or TRBD2 (5 bases each). The CDR3 is 13 amino acids. Deletions cut 4 bases from V and 5 bases from J, with 11 bases between. Germline CDR1 is SGHTA and CDR2 is FQGNSA. The CDR3 region is CASSYRWGETQYF. Written as DNA, the CDR3 is TGTGCCAGCAGCTACCGGTGGGGGGAGACCCAGTACTTC.

The chain combines TRBV6-6 with TRBJ1-1, with D hard to call. The V gene's germline CDR1 is MNHNY and CDR2 SVGAGI (reference sequence). The CDR3 extends over 11 amino acids. The V end lost 2 bases, the J end lost 6 bases, and 4 bases lay between the germline ends. The CDR3 nucleotides are TGTGCCAGCAGTTACGAGGCTGAAGCTTTCTTT. Translating it yields CASSYEAEAFF.

The chain joins TRBV7-2 to TRBJ1-5; tentative D call: TRBD1 (6 bases). The V gene's germline CDR1 is SGHTA and CDR2 FQGNSA. This CDR3 has 15 amino acids. V was shortened by 0 bases and J by 1 base, with 7 bases between the two germline ends. CDR3 sequence: CASSLAQGSNQPQHF. The CDR3 coding sequence is TGTGCCAGCAGCTTAGCACAGGGAAGCAATCAGCCCCAGCATTTT.

This clone was recorded once. The chain combines TRBV7-3 with TRBJ1-1; D might be TRBD1 (5 bases). V was cut by 4 bases and J by 3 bases, with 12 bases left in between. The CDR3 totals 14 residues. Germline values: CDR1 SGHTA, CDR2 FQGTGA. For the CDR3, the DNA is TGTGCCAGCAGCTGGGGACCCCGTGACACTGAAGCTTTCTTT. Translating gives CASSWGPRDTEAFF.

The rearrangement uses TRBV4-3 and TRBJ2-2; TRBD2 might be the D (5 bases). V was clipped by 0 bases and J by 6 bases, with 17 bases between them. There are 17 residues in the CDR3. The germline gives CDR1 LGHNA, CDR2 YSLEER. CDR3 protein: CASSQEGSRLAAGELFF. Here the CDR3 DNA reads TGCGCCAGCAGCCAAGAAGGTTCCCGGCTAGCAGCCGGGGAGCTGTTTTTT.

In its sample, this clone was seen once. The rearrangement uses TRBV30 and TRBJ2-7; D unresolved. The CDR3 is 11 amino acids. The germline V and J ends were trimmed by 0 bases and 4 bases, with 4 bases remaining between them. Germline V gene sequence: CDR1 GTSNPN, CDR2 SVGIG (reference sequence). CDR3 in amino acids: CAWSVRYEQYF. CDR3 nucleotides: TGTGCCTGGAGTGTCCGATACGAGCAGTACTTC.

The chain recombines TRBV4-1 with TRBJ2-5; the D is unclear. The V end lost 1 base, the J end lost 6 bases, and 3 bases lay between the germline ends. The length of the CDR3 is 11 residues. Germline loops: CDR1 MGHRA, CDR2 YSYEKL. In nucleotides, the CDR3 is TGCGCCAGCAGCCAAGCCAAGACCCAGTACTTC. Translation: CASSQAKTQYF.

This clone was detected only a few times. V and J are TRBV9 and TRBJ2-3; 7 bases agree with TRBD2. The CDR3 consists of 16 residues. The germline CDR1 and CDR2 sequences are SGDLS and YYNGEE. The junction had 7 bases not matched to a gene; V was cut back by 3 bases and J by 0 bases. This chain's CDR3 is CASSAFTGGSTDTQYF. Written as DNA, the CDR3 is TGTGCCAGCAGCGCCTTTACCGGGGGGAGCACAGATACGCAGTATTTT.